The T cell receptor beta chain described here comes from a study of blood T cell repertoires in COVID-19. CDR1 is MRHNA, CDR2 SNTAGT, per germline. V was pared by 0 bases and J by 1 base, with 4 bases of the junction left unmatched. The CDR3 contains 16 residues. Authors' methods: Estimation of nucleated cell counts was performed using reference gene primer amplification. The method was immunoSEQ multiplex PCR; TCRdb's version includes in-frame clones alone and lacks a portion of them. V, J and clone size are those of that table, while D and trimming were read from the DNA. Seen here are roughly 110,000 clones, 75% to 85% observed once, and the top ten hold roughly 8.2%. This clone was detected once.

The chain joins TRBV6-4 to TRBJ2-3; 7 bases match TRBD1. This receptor was identified in a man in his 70s with acute or convalescent COVID-19. The material sequenced was peripheral blood. As DNA, the CDR3 is TGTGCCAGCAGTGACTCAAGGGGGCTAGGCACAGATACGCAGTATTTT. This translates into CASSDSRGLGTDTQYF.